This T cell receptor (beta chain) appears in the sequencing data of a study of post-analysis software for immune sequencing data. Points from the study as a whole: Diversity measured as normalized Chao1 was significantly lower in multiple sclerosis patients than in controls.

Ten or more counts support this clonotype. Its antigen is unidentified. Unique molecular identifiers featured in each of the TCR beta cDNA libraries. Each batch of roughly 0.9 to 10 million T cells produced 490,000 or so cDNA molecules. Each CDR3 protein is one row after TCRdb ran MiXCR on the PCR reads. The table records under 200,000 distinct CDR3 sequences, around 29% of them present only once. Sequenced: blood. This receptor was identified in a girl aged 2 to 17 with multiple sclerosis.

The CDR3 nucleotides read TGTGCCAGCAGTCCCTCGGGACCGAGGAATGAGCAGTTCTTC. It codes for CASSPSGPRNEQFF. V and J are TRBV28 and TRBJ2-1; D tentatively fits TRBD1 or TRBD2 (5 bases each). CDR1 and CDR2 (germline): MDHEN, SYDVKM. Trimming took 5 bases from V and 7 from J, leaving 15 bases between them. The CDR3 loop spans 14 amino acids.